This TCR beta chain is drawn from a study of cytomegalovirus exposure and HLA in healthy donors. CDR3 length: 15 amino acids. Germline V gives CDR1 MNHNS, CDR2 SASEGT. V lost 3 bases and J lost 2; bases outside the gene matches: 5. In this sample, this clone turned up once. The PCR made use of 60 Vbeta and 13 Jbeta primers. Measured with immunoSEQ multiplex PCR; TCRdb has only the in-frame clones, and not every one. The sample has about 130,000 clones; more than 65% are singletons. Specimen: PBMCs. The TCR sequence derives from a male donor in good health and CMV-seropositive. The chain carries TRBV6-1 and TRBJ2-3; 7 nucleotides agree with TRBD2. This chain's CDR3 is CASSEASGFTDTQYF. CDR3 sequence (DNA): TGTGCCAGCAGTGAGGCTAGCGGCTTCACAGATACGCAGTATTTT.